This entry features one T cell receptor (beta chain) sequence. It lacks a known antigen. Base qualities are missing; no much larger clone stands one base away. This specimen belongs to a study of T cell responses to AZD1222 COVID-19 vaccine (dated by TCRdb to the early 2020s). Looking at the study overall: AZD1222 recipients with second doses at about 4 weeks or about 12 weeks were pooled, because spike-specific TCR depth and breadth did not differ between schedules. A total of around 240 trial participants underwent TCR sequencing, of whom about 200 had received two doses of AZD1222 and roughly 26 had received two doses of the MenACWY control vaccine. Trial participants were enrolled into age subgroups of 18-55, 56-69 and 70-plus years, which contained 148, 28 and 57 TCR-sequenced participants, respectively. What the research found in general, with its limitations: Conclusions about previously exposed vaccinees were limited because only 6 or 7 AZD1222 recipients were SARS-CoV-2 seropositive at baseline. The vaccine-associated CD4 TCRs covered the entire spike protein, and the dominant responses fell in regions 160-218 and 743-854. No day 14 peak-response samples were available, so repertoires were characterized only after the peak T cell response. Reportedly, almost half of the unique spike-specific TCRs recognized epitopes lying outside the regions that are mutated in the B.1.351 and B.1.1.7 variants. After two AZD1222 doses, spike-specific TCR breadth and depth were significantly higher than at day 0 and than in MenACWY recipients. Most participants were white British and females outnumbered males, and the authors suggested that clonal diversity may have been underestimated. The 56-69-year group was small, and its depth increase did not reach significance, likely because of low power.

The CDR3 regions of human TCRbeta chains were analyzed by immunosequencing. The source study handled its data this way. TCRs in the repertoires were compared against a reference library of SARS-CoV-2-specific TCRs that had been generated with the MIRA antigen-specificity platform. Breadth was defined as the fraction of unique TCRs that were SARS-CoV-2-associated. Depth was defined as the fraction of total T cells that were SARS-CoV-2-associated. Each spike-specific TCR was assigned to its reactive spike region and to a CD4 or CD8 class using the MIRA data. Log10-transformed breadth and depth values were compared by one-way ANOVA with Sidak's multiple comparisons tests. TCRdb carries this immuneACCESS record with in-frame sequences only. Its versions omit some clonotypes, under half of them owing to an unresolved V gene in the studies checked, with the rest unexplained. For V, J and clone size, that table is used; D and trimming come from the DNA. The sample includes roughly 150,000 clones, with approximately 93% observed a single time. Together, the top ten hold under 6.5% of the sample.

Trimming takes 0 bases off V and 5 bases off J; junction bases not matched to a gene: 6. The CDR3 measures 16 amino acids from cysteine to phenylalanine. Solely the CDR3 DNA is kept, with 48 bases framed from the first base. According to the germline V gene, CDR1 reads SGDLS and CDR2 reads YYNGEE. Taken with the paper, the label for time point translates to: baseline before first vaccination. Vaccinee samples were obtained from the UK trials COV001 and COV002, which included a single-blind randomized controlled phase 2/3 trial of AZD1222 (ChAdOx1 nCoV-19) in healthy adults. For TCRbeta chain sequencing, PBMC samples from trial participants were taken at day 0 and at day 28 after the second dose.

This chain is built from TRBV9 and TRBJ2-1; 9 junctional bases match TRBD2. The TCR comes from an adult in good health. This material consisted of peripheral blood, taken on day 0 of AZD1222 vaccination. In nucleotides, the sequence is TGTGCCAGCAGCGTAGAGTGGCGGGAGGGCAACAATGAGCAGTTCTTC. Translated, this is CASSVEWREGNNEQFF. With the rest looked up from the reference TRBV9 and TRBJ2-1 genes rather than sequenced, the full variable domain is DSGVTQTPKHLITATGQRVTLRCSPRSGDLSVYWYQQSLDQGLQFLIQYYNGEERAKGNILERFSAQQFPDLHSELNLSSLELGDSALYFCASSVEWREGNNEQFFGPGTRLTVL.